Below, 21 T cell receptor beta chains from the same sample are listed, as sequenced in a study of CD8+ T cells in alopecia areata (dated by TCRdb to 2016 to 2018). Read against the paper, the sample's time point label means: baseline before oral tofacitinib. Library construction relied on the immunoSEQ multiplex PCR assay. RNA was extracted from all samples and reverse transcribed into cDNA, which served as template for TCR sequencing. Held by TCRdb, this immuneACCESS table contains in-frame sequences only and omits some clones. Under half of the omission traces to an unresolved V gene where checked; the cause of the rest is unknown. Here the sample has more than 200,000 clones; roughly two thirds occur a single time. Jointly, the top ten make up approximately 1.2% of the sample. Sequenced here: CD4+ T cells sorted from blood, sampled at week 0. Receptors were obtained from a human donor with alopecia areata.

The chain joins TRBV5-4 to TRBJ1-5; D unresolved. The germline V and J ends were trimmed by 0 bases and 4 bases, with 5 bases remaining between them. The CDR3 covers 13 residues. Germline CDR1 is SGHNT and CDR2 is YYREEE (reference sequence). The CDR3 DNA reads as TGTGCCAGCAGCTTGGATGTAAATCAGCCCCAGCATTTT. This codes for CASSLDVNQPQHF. Drawing the rest from reference TRBV5-4 and TRBJ1-5, the complete variable domain is ETGVTQSPTHLIKTRGQQVTLRCSSQSGHNTVSWYQQALGQGPQFIFQYYREEENGRGNFPPRFSGLQFPNYSSELNVNALELDDSALYLCASSLDVNQPQHFGDGTRLSIL.

This clone was found a few times. The chain carries TRBV11-2 and TRBJ2-5; possibly TRBD1 or TRBD2 for D (5 bases each). Germline assignment: CDR1 SGHAT and CDR2 FQNNGV. The germline V and J ends were trimmed by 4 bases and 6 bases, with 18 bases remaining between them. The CDR3 is 15 residues long. CDR3 coding DNA: TGTGCCAGCAGCTCTTTACGGGACCGTCCAAAGACCCAGTACTTC. Translated: CASSSLRDRPKTQYF.

In its sample, this clone was seen a few times. The rearrangement joins TRBV10-3 to TRBJ2-6; 9 nucleotides line up with TRBD1. With V trimmed by 8 bases and J by 3 bases, 5 bases remained unmatched. The length of the CDR3 is 15 residues. CDR1 ENHRY and CDR2 SYGVKD come from the germline V gene. The CDR3 protein is CAIRDRDRGANVLTF. CDR3 DNA: TGTGCCATCCGGGACAGGGATCGTGGGGCCAACGTCCTGACTTTC.

This sequence joins TRBV4-1 and TRBJ1-2; TRBD1 aligns across 7 bases. Germline CDR1 MGHRA, CDR2 YSYEKL. V dropped 0 bases and J dropped 2; count of bases not matched to a gene: 3. The CDR3 contains 15 residues. The CDR3 loop is CASSQEPTGNYGYTF. Written as DNA, the CDR3 is TGCGCCAGCAGCCAAGAACCGACAGGGAACTATGGCTACACCTTC.

Only a few counts were recorded for this clone. In DNA form, the CDR3 reads TGTGCCAGTAGTCCCCCCTACAATCAGCCCCAGCATTTT. It is translated as CASSPPYNQPQHF. This chain connects TRBV19 to TRBJ1-5; the D is unclear. Trimming removed 5 bases at V and 3 bases at J, with 8 bases between. There are 13 residues in the CDR3. Germline V CDR1 and CDR2: LNHDA, SQIVND (reference sequence).

This chain uses TRBV7-8 with TRBJ2-7; 7 positions agree with TRBD1. This CDR3 comprises 15 residues. The germline CDR1 and CDR2 sequences are SGHVS and FQNEAQ. V dropped 5 bases and J dropped 3; count of bases not matched to a gene: 10. CDR3 nucleotides: TGTGCCAGCAGCCTAACGATCGGGGACAGCTACGAGCAGTACTTC. Its protein is CASSLTIGDSYEQYF.

This chain links TRBV7-9 with TRBJ1-1; 8 bases fit TRBD1. The CDR3 loop spans 13 amino acids. Germline loops: CDR1 SEHNR, CDR2 FQNEAQ (reference sequence). The trim removed 6 bases at V and 3 bases at J, leaving 3 bases unmatched. The CDR3 region is CASRWTGYTEAFF. The CDR3 DNA reads TGTGCCAGCAGATGGACAGGGTACACTGAAGCTTTCTTT.

The table lists this clone with a count of one. The rearrangement uses TRBV30 and TRBJ2-7, with D perhaps matching TRBD1 (6 bases). The CDR3 length is 11 residues. The germline gives CDR1 GTSNPN, CDR2 SVGIG (reference sequence). The V end lost 2 bases, the J end lost 7 bases, and 9 bases lay between the germline ends. CDR3 in amino acids: CAWSPRGEQYF. The CDR3 DNA reads as TGTGCCTGGAGTCCTAGGGGGGAGCAGTACTTC.

The chain uses TRBV5-8 and TRBJ2-5; tentative D call: TRBD2 (5 bases). V was trimmed by 4 bases and J by 5 bases, leaving 15 bases between them. The CDR3 totals 14 residues. Looked up from germline, CDR1 is SGHTS and CDR2 is YDEGEE. Here the CDR3 reads CASSAGQLAETQYF. The CDR3 DNA is TGTGCCAGCAGCGCGGGTCAATTAGCGGAGACCCAGTACTTC.

The table lists this clone with a few counts. The rearrangement uses TRBV29-1 and TRBJ2-5; 11 bases map to TRBD2. Germline CDR1 and CDR2: SQVTM and ANQGSEA. The V and J ends lost 6 bases and 1 base, in that order; junction bases with no gene match: 4. The CDR3 is made up of 14 amino acids. The CDR3: CSVATSGAQETQYF. Here the CDR3 DNA reads TGCAGCGTCGCGACTAGCGGGGCCCAAGAGACCCAGTACTTC.

V is TRBV29-1 and J is TRBJ1-2; unclear D gene. In germline, CDR1 is SQVTM, CDR2 ANQGSEA. This CDR3 has 13 amino acids. V was cut by 1 base and J by 4 bases, with 10 bases left in between. CDR3 sequence reads: CSVEGGRSYGYTF. Written as DNA, the CDR3 is TGCAGCGTTGAAGGTGGTCGGAGCTATGGCTACACCTTC.

The chain carries TRBV18 and TRBJ1-4; 8 bases are a match to TRBD1. Trimming cost V 5 bases and J 8 bases; bases outside gene matches: 7. Germline CDR1 is KGHSH and CDR2 is LQKENI. The CDR3 totals 14 residues. The CDR3 nucleotides are TGTGCCAGCTCATACACAGGGGGTGACGAAAAACTGTTTTTT. Protein product: CASSYTGGDEKLFF. The full variable domain, its missing parts supplied by reference TRBV18 and TRBJ1-4, is NAGVMQNPRHLVRRRGQEARLRCSPMKGHSHVYWYRQLPEEGLKFMVYLQKENIIDESGMPKERFSAEFPKEGPSILRIQQVVRGDSAAYFCASSYTGGDEKLFFGSGTQLSVL.

V usage is TRBV15 and J usage is TRBJ2-7; D unresolved. Trimming pared 6 bases from V and 0 bases from J, leaving 3 bases between. Per germline, CDR1 LNHNV and CDR2 YYDKDF (reference sequence). The CDR3 runs to 11 residues. CDR3 bases: TGTGCCACCAGTTCCTCCTACGAGCAGTACTTC. Translated: CATSSSYEQYF.

The rearrangement uses TRBV5-1 and TRBJ2-7; perhaps TRBD1 as D (6 bases). CDR1 is SGHRS and CDR2 is YFSETQ in the germline V gene. This CDR3 spans 12 amino acids. V was pared by 6 bases and J by 3 bases, with 10 bases between. The CDR3 sequence: CASKETGYEQYF. DNA for the CDR3: TGCGCCAGCAAGGAGACAGGCTACGAGCAGTACTTC.

V usage is TRBV29-1 and J usage is TRBJ2-3; 7 bases match TRBD1. In germline, CDR1 is SQVTM, CDR2 ANQGSEA. CDR3 length: 14 amino acids. The junction had 4 bases not matched to a gene; V was cut back by 3 bases and J by 1 base. The CDR3 sequence: CSVERGRGTDTQYF. As DNA, the CDR3 is TGCAGCGTTGAGAGGGGGCGCGGCACAGATACGCAGTATTTT.

The rearrangement uses TRBV5-1 and TRBJ2-4; 7 positions match TRBD1. Germline assignment: CDR1 SGHRS and CDR2 YFSETQ. The CDR3 is 14 amino acids. Unmatched junction bases numbered 5, after V lost 0 bases and J lost 8 bases. The DNA for the CDR3 is TGCGCCAGCAGCTTGGGGGGACAGAGCGACATTCAGTACTTC. Translation gives CASSLGGQSDIQYF.

The V call is TRBV29-1, the J call TRBJ2-3, with TRBD1 matching 8 bases. Germline V gene lookup returns CDR1 SQVTM and CDR2 ANQGSEA. J was trimmed by 5 bases and V by 7 bases; bases with no gene match: 11. This CDR3 is built from 14 residues. The DNA of the CDR3 is TGCAGCGGGAGGACAGGGCCATCGGGAGATACGCAGTATTTT. Protein product: CSGRTGPSGDTQYF.

The chain has TRBV30 and TRBJ2-7, with TRBD1 as a possible D gene (6 bases). From germline, CDR1 is GTSNPN and CDR2 SVGIG (reference sequence). The CDR3 sequence is 13 residues long. Trimming shortened V by 5 bases and J by 7 bases, and 18 bases separated the two germline ends. This chain's CDR3 is CAWGLGPGEEQYF. As DNA, the CDR3 is TGTGCCTGGGGACTGGGGCCAGGGGAGGAGCAGTACTTC. Full variable domain (remainder filled in from reference TRBV30 and TRBJ2-7): SQTIHQWPATLVQPVGSPLSLECTVEGTSNPNLYWYRQAAGRGLQLLFYSVGIGQISSEVPQNLSASRPQDRQFILSSKKLLLSDSGFYLCAWGLGPGEEQYFGPGTRLTVT.

The V and J genes are TRBV18 and TRBJ2-5; D gene ambiguous. Germline CDR1 is KGHSH and CDR2 is LQKENI. The CDR3 consists of 13 residues. V dropped 6 bases and J dropped 9 bases, with 17 bases sitting between them. CDR3 residues: CASSLDRRVAQYF. CDR3 nucleotide sequence: TGTGCCAGCTCCCTGGACCGCCGAGTCGCCCAGTACTTC.

As to this clone: This CDR3 is also generated by other DNA sequences in the sample. J is TRBJ2-2 and V is TRBV30, with 7 bases identical to TRBD1. The CDR3 is made up of 13 amino acids. Trimming took 7 bases from V and 2 from J; bases not matched to a gene: 4. Germline loops: CDR1 GTSNPN, CDR2 SVGIG (reference sequence). The CDR3 nucleotides read TGTGCCTATGACAGGGCCAACACCGGGGAGCTGTTTTTT. This sequence encodes CAYDRANTGELFF.

This clone appeared a few times. The chain carries TRBV6-5 and TRBJ2-2; D remains unclear. The CDR3 is 13 residues long. Germline V lookup: CDR1 MNHEY, CDR2 SVGAGI. V was cut by 6 bases and J by 0 bases, with 5 bases left in between. Here the CDR3 reads CASRGSNTGELFF. CDR3 sequence (DNA): TGTGCCAGCAGGGGATCGAACACCGGGGAGCTGTTTTTT.